This TCR beta chain was profiled in a study of blood T cells in healthy people across ages. Notes on the study in general: Measured against age, TCR beta diversity per million T cells decreased in a roughly linear manner.

A J-beta primer mix and a sample-barcoded 5' primer were used in a second PCR of about 7 to 12 cycles. Every molecule of cDNA carried a tag from a template-switch adaptor with 12 random nucleotides. TCRdb re-called the 5' RACE reads with MiXCR, one entry per CDR3 protein. This sample has about 970,000 distinct CDR3 sequences, with roughly 51% found just once. About this clonotype: Its antigen is unidentified.

The CDR3 length is 13 residues. Germline-derived CDR1 and CDR2 are MDHEN and SYDVKM. Trimming took off 6 bases at V and 2 bases at J, with 9 bases between the two ends. Material: blood. The clonotype originates from a woman aged 55-70 years in good health. V is TRBV28 and J is TRBJ2-3, with D unclear. In DNA, the CDR3 is TGTGCCAGCAGGACCTCTCTCACAGATACGCAGTATTTT. Protein sequence: CASRTSLTDTQYF.